This T cell receptor beta chain derives from a study of shared clonotypes between healthy human individuals. V was clipped by 3 bases and J by 7 bases, with 9 bases between them. The CDR3 consists of 11 residues. Germline values: CDR1 SQVTM, CDR2 ANQGSEA. A deep-level run was used for the assay. Here immunoSEQ multiplex PCR was the method, and the copy in TCRdb shows in-frame clones only, minus some. Among 2 million to 3 million clones listed, around nine tenths were seen once. Healthy HIV-negative adults without recent acute infections or vaccinations served as donors. Division of CD4+ cells produced a CD45RA+ naive subset and a CD45RA-negative memory subset.

The gene calls are TRBV29-1 and TRBJ1-1; D remains unclear. The sample consisted of naive CD4+ T cells sorted from blood. Subset specified: CD45RA+ positively selected. This TCR was sampled from a man in his late teens or twenties in good health. The CDR3 reads CSVDYGFEAFF. The DNA of the CDR3 is TGCAGCGTTGACTACGGCTTTGAAGCTTTCTTT.